This T cell receptor beta chain is drawn from a study of blood T cell repertoires in COVID-19. Recruits, aged about 18 to 89 years, lived in 20 to 30 US areas. Cohorts were determined from participant-reported clinical history. The method was immunoSEQ multiplex PCR; TCRdb's version includes in-frame clones alone and lacks a portion of them. Of fewer than 400,000 clones in the sample, 70% to 90% were seen once. The CDR3 spans 13 residues. Germline CDR1 reads MNHEY; CDR2 reads SMNVEV (reference sequence). The V gene end was trimmed by 3 bases and the J gene end by 5 bases; junction bases not matched to a gene: 2.

The chain is built from TRBV27 and TRBJ1-1, with TRBD1 matching 8 bases. The sequenced material came from PBMCs or T cells enriched from blood (not recorded which). The receptor was isolated from a man aged 30 to 39 who had recovered from COVID-19. DNA for the CDR3: TGTGCCAGCAGTTTCAGGGGGCAAACTGAAGCTTTCTTT. As protein: CASSFRGQTEAFF.